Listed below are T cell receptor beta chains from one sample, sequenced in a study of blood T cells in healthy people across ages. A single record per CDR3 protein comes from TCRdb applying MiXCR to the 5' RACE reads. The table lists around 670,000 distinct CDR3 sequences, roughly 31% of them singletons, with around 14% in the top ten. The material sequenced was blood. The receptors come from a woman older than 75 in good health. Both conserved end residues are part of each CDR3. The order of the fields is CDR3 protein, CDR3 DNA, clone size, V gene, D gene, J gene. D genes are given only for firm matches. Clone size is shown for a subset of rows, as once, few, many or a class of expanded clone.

CASSRSISGQGAYEQYF | TGTGCCAGCAGCCGCTCTATTTCGGGACAGGGGGCCTACGAGCAGTACTTC | NA | TRBV7-2 | TRBD1 | TRBJ2-7
CASTVGGGFTGELFF | TGTGCCAGCACCGTGGGCGGGGGCTTCACCGGGGAGCTGTTTTTT | once | TRBV2 | NA | TRBJ2-2
CASSQDGTHGEQYF | TGCGCCAGCAGCCAAGACGGGACCCACGGGGAGCAGTACTTC | many | TRBV4-1 | NA | TRBJ2-7
CASSQDPGLGGYTF | TGTGCCAGCAGCCAAGATCCAGGTCTGGGTGGCTACACCTTC | NA | TRBV3-1 | NA | TRBJ1-2
CASSWDGHNQPQHF | TGTGCCAGCAGTTGGGACGGACACAATCAGCCCCAGCATTTT | NA | TRBV12-3/TRBV12-4 | NA | TRBJ1-5
CASSLARGRGSPLHF | TGTGCCAGCAGCTTAGCGCGGGGGCGGGGTTCACCCCTCCACTTT | NA | TRBV7-2 | NA | TRBJ1-6
CASGLGRTMNTEAFF | TGTGCTAGTGGTTTGGGACGGACCATGAACACTGAAGCTTTCTTT | few | TRBV12-5 | NA | TRBJ1-1
CAWSAQPGPQHF | TGTGCCTGGAGTGCGCAGCCGGGGCCCCAGCATTTT | NA | TRBV30 | NA | TRBJ1-5
CASSFRTGTVPYEQYF | TGTGCCAGCAGCTTTCGGACAGGGACGGTCCCCTACGAGCAGTACTTC | many | TRBV3-1 | TRBD1 | TRBJ2-7
CASSLSTGPVYEQYF | TGTGCCAGCAGTTTATCGACAGGGCCCGTCTACGAGCAGTACTTC | few | TRBV28 | TRBD1 | TRBJ2-7
CASSVAGMTDTQYF | TGTGCCAGCAGCGTAGCGGGGATGACAGATACGCAGTATTTT | many | TRBV9 | NA | TRBJ2-3
CASSLGFRVGDSGGYTF | TGTGCCAGCAGCTTAGGCTTTCGGGTCGGGGACAGCGGAGGCTACACCTTC | NA | TRBV11-2 | TRBD1 | TRBJ1-2
CASSSSEGAGEQYF | TGTGCCAGCAGCTCCTCGGAGGGGGCCGGGGAGCAGTACTTC | many | TRBV13 | NA | TRBJ2-7
CASTTDGLIGELFF | TGCGCCAGCACCACAGACGGGTTGATCGGGGAGCTGTTTTTT | NA | TRBV5-1 | NA | TRBJ2-2
CASSQNLAGGHEAQYF | TGTGCCAGCAGCCAAAATTTAGCGGGGGGGCACGAGGCCCAGTACTTC | NA | TRBV3-1 | TRBD2 | TRBJ2-5
CASSQRSVSGANVLTF | TGCGCCAGCAGCCAACGTTCGGTCTCCGGGGCCAACGTCCTGACTTTC | many | TRBV4-1 | NA | TRBJ2-6
CASSYETSMDEQFF | TGTGCCAGCAGTTACGAGACTAGCATGGATGAGCAGTTCTTC | many | TRBV6-2/TRBV6-3 | TRBD2 | TRBJ2-1
CAWSRQAGNTIYF | TGTGCCTGGAGTAGACAGGCTGGAAACACCATATATTTT | few | TRBV30 | NA | TRBJ1-3
CSANRADYEQYF | TGCAGTGCTAACAGGGCCGACTACGAGCAGTACTTC | many | TRBV20-1 | NA | TRBJ2-7
CASSLEWGLLFF | TGTGCCAGCAGTTTAGAATGGGGTTTGCTGTTTTTT | NA | TRBV28 | NA | TRBJ2-2
CASSKESGKNIQYF | TGTGCCAGCAGCAAGGAGTCGGGCAAAAACATTCAGTACTTC | NA | TRBV5-6 | NA | TRBJ2-4
CASSKPQPYEQYF | TGCGCCAGCAGCAAGCCTCAACCCTACGAGCAGTACTTC | many | TRBV5-1 | NA | TRBJ2-7
CASSRASGSETQYF | TGTGCCAGCAGCCGGGCTAGCGGGAGCGAGACCCAGTACTTC | NA | TRBV3-1 | TRBD2 | TRBJ2-5
CASSESHGTGAFF | TGTGCCAGCAGTGAGTCCCACGGGACTGGAGCTTTCTTT | NA | TRBV25-1 | NA | TRBJ1-1
CASSVAGTSGGSGLETQYF | TGTGCCAGCAGTGTAGCCGGGACTAGCGGGGGGAGCGGTCTCGAGACCCAGTACTTC | NA | TRBV25-1 | TRBD2 | TRBJ2-5
CASSQDPAGLAGNEQFF | TGTGCCAGCAGCCAAGATCCCGCCGGGTTAGCAGGGAATGAGCAGTTCTTC | NA | TRBV4-2 | NA | TRBJ2-1
CASSPLGGGGNSPLHF | TGTGCCAGCAGCCCTCTCGGTGGCGGAGGGAATTCACCCCTCCACTTT | many | TRBV7-3 | NA | TRBJ1-6
CASSSREGYGYTF | TGTGCCAGCAGTTCCAGGGAAGGCTATGGCTACACCTTC | many | TRBV27 | NA | TRBJ1-2
CAWRLAGGPRYNEQFF | TGTGCCTGGAGGCTAGCGGGGGGCCCACGCTACAATGAGCAGTTCTTC | few | TRBV30 | TRBD2 | TRBJ2-1
CASSPSRTPIGGGYTF | TGTGCCAGCAGCCCGAGCCGGACCCCGATCGGCGGTGGCTACACCTTC | many | TRBV3-1 | NA | TRBJ1-2
CASSLAQGFTGELFF | TGCGCCAGCAGCTTGGCACAGGGGTTTACCGGGGAGCTGTTTTTT | NA | TRBV5-1 | TRBD1 | TRBJ2-2
CASSLTYEYGYTF | TGTGCCAGCAGCTTAACTTATGAATATGGCTACACCTTC | NA | TRBV7-9 | NA | TRBJ1-2
CASSFGQGATNEKLFF | TGTGCCAGCAGCTTTGGCCAGGGGGCGACTAATGAAAAACTGTTTTTT | many | TRBV7-9 | TRBD1 | TRBJ1-4
CATSRDRNRVEPQHF | TGTGCCACCAGCAGAGATCGCAACAGGGTGGAGCCCCAGCATTTT | many | TRBV15 | NA | TRBJ1-5
CASSPPGGRGGTEAFF | TGTGCCAGCAGCCCGCCCGGGGGCCGCGGAGGCACTGAAGCTTTCTTT | NA | TRBV5-4 | NA | TRBJ1-1
CASKTDGARGEQFF | TGTGCCAGCAAGACCGACGGGGCCCGGGGTGAGCAGTTCTTC | many | TRBV6-2/TRBV6-3 | NA | TRBJ2-1
CSVDGKFF | TGCAGCGTGGACGGGAAGTTCTTC | NA | TRBV29-1 | NA | TRBJ2-1
CASSPARRQGADTQYF | TGTGCCAGCAGCCCCGCACGGCGGCAGGGCGCAGATACGCAGTATTTT | many | TRBV3-1 | NA | TRBJ2-3
CASSPRTVNSPLHF | TGTGCCAGCAGCCCCCGGACAGTCAATTCACCCCTCCACTTT | many | TRBV7-2 | NA | TRBJ1-6
CATSRGQGAYGYTF | TGTGCCACCAGCAGAGGACAGGGGGCTTATGGCTACACCTTC | NA | TRBV15 | TRBD1 | TRBJ1-2
CSALQPGTGTEAFF | TGCAGTGCTCTCCAACCCGGGACAGGCACTGAAGCTTTCTTT | NA | TRBV20-1 | TRBD1 | TRBJ1-1
CASSLMGAGGYTF | TGTGCCAGCAGCTTAATGGGGGCTGGGGGCTACACCTTC | many | TRBV7-8 | NA | TRBJ1-2
CASSQDMGQGVLKNIQYF | TGTGCCAGCAGCCAAGATATGGGACAGGGGGTGCTCAAAAACATTCAGTACTTC | NA | TRBV7-9 | TRBD1 | TRBJ2-4
CASCRGGSQETQYF | TGTGCCAGCTGCCGCGGGGGATCCCAAGAGACCCAGTACTTC | NA | TRBV6-1 | TRBD2 | TRBJ2-5
CASGHDGYTF | TGTGCCAGCGGACACGATGGCTACACCTTC | NA | TRBV6-5 | NA | TRBJ1-2
CASSQPGGRTETQYF | TGTGCCAGCAGCCAACCCGGGGGGCGGACGGAGACCCAGTACTTC | many | TRBV5-5 | NA | TRBJ2-5
CASSPSRGPSDEQYF | TGCGCCAGCAGCCCATCCAGGGGCCCTTCCGACGAGCAGTACTTC | NA | TRBV5-1 | NA | TRBJ2-7
CTSSPLTGNSGANVLTF | TGTACCAGCAGCCCCTTGACAGGAAACTCTGGGGCCAACGTCCTGACTTTT | NA | TRBV11-1 | NA | TRBJ2-6
CASSFKTGGTEAFF | TGCGCCAGCAGCTTCAAAACAGGGGGCACTGAAGCTTTCTTT | few | TRBV5-1 | TRBD1 | TRBJ1-1
CATSDGSGGPRETQYF | TGTGCCACCAGTGACGGTAGCGGGGGCCCCAGGGAGACCCAGTACTTC | many | TRBV24-1 | TRBD2 | TRBJ2-5
CSARLDRGARDGYTF | TGCAGTGCTAGACTCGATAGGGGCGCCAGGGATGGCTACACCTTC | few | TRBV20-1 | NA | TRBJ1-2
CASSPGLAGGIYNEQFF | TGTGCCAGCAGCCCCGGACTAGCGGGGGGTATCTACAATGAGCAGTTCTTC | NA | TRBV7-9 | TRBD2 | TRBJ2-1
CSARGLAASYNEQFF | TGCAGTGCTAGAGGGCTAGCGGCTTCCTACAATGAGCAGTTCTTC | many | TRBV20-1 | TRBD2 | TRBJ2-1
CASSESRGWNTEAFF | TGTGCCAGCAGTGAATCCAGGGGCTGGAACACTGAAGCTTTCTTT | few | TRBV25-1 | NA | TRBJ1-1
CASSLEGAGGTYNEQYF | TGTGCCAGCAGCTTGGAGGGGGCGGGGGGGACCTACAATGAGCAGTACTTC | NA | TRBV11-1 | TRBD2 | TRBJ2-7